The T cell receptor beta chain described here comes from a study of blood T cell dynamics during melanoma immunotherapy. The data were produced by immunoSEQ multiplex PCR, yet TCRdb's version contains in-frame clones alone and is incomplete. This table holds about 8,600 clones, 65% to 90% found once. Time point of the sample: week 3, after first cycle of checkpoint inhibitor. V was pared by 5 bases and J by 7 bases, with 12 bases between. This CDR3 is built from 12 residues. CDR1 and CDR2 (germline): SEHNR, FQNEAQ (reference sequence). The sequencing used blood, collected from a patient treated with checkpoint blockade. This TCR derives from a human donor with melanoma. The V call is TRBV7-9, the J call TRBJ2-7, with D uncertain. The DNA for the CDR3 is TGTGCCAGCAGCCTGGAATCTAGAGAGCAGTACTTC. This encodes CASSLESREQYF.